This T cell receptor beta chain was profiled in a study of T cells after somatic rescue of genetic block. The data were produced by immunoSEQ multiplex PCR, yet TCRdb's version contains in-frame clones alone and is incomplete. The data hold 85,000 to 100,000 clones, with approximately 90% observed a single time. CDR1 MNHEY and CDR2 SMNVEV come from the germline V gene (reference sequence). Trimming cost V 5 bases and J 2 bases, with 10 bases left between them. This CDR3 spans 14 amino acids. The chain employs TRBV27 and TRBJ1-3; D is uncertain. This receptor was identified in a woman in her late teens or twenties. Sequenced: peripheral blood mononuclear cells (PBMCs). CDR3 sequence (DNA): TGTGCCAGCAGTCTAAGCGAAGCTGGAAACACCATATATTTT. This codes for CASSLSEAGNTIYF.